What follows is one TCR beta chain and its context. The sample is drawn from a study of blood T cell repertoires in COVID-19. CDR3 length: 14 residues. Germline V gene sequence: CDR1 KGHSH, CDR2 LQKENI. V lost 2 bases and J lost 6; bases outside the gene matches: 6. Repertoires were generated with immunoSEQ multiplex PCR, while TCRdb's copy carries only in-frame clones and drops some. The sample consists of 90,000 to 150,000 clones, 85% to 90% of them appearing once. This chain uses TRBV18 with TRBJ1-1, with TRBD1 identical over 7 bases. The clonotype originates from an elderly man with acute or convalescent COVID-19. Sample: peripheral blood. Here the CDR3 DNA reads TGTGCCAGCTCACCAGCTTTAGGGGGCCCTGAAGCTTTCTTT. This encodes CASSPALGGPEAFF.